These T cell receptor beta chains were read from a single sample in a study of blood T cell repertoires in COVID-19. Generated by immunoSEQ multiplex PCR, the TCRdb table keeps only in-frame clones and is missing some. The sample gives around 80,000 clones, about 70% of which show up once; around 6% is in the top ten. The sample consisted of peripheral blood. The receptors were gathered from a man aged 45 to 65 with active or convalescent COVID-19. Each CDR3 is given with its conserved first and last residue. D genes are given only for firm matches. Rows give clone size only sometimes, using once, few, many, or a class for an expanded clone.

TRBV4-1	TRBJ2-3	TRBD2	NA	TGCGCCAGCAGCCCCAGCGGGGGGGGCACAGATACGCAGTATTTT	CASSPSGGGTDTQYF
TRBV7-2	TRBJ2-7	TRBD2	NA	TGTGCCAGCAACCCGTCTAGCGGGGGGTCCTACGAGCAGTACTTC	CASNPSSGGSYEQYF
TRBV30	TRBJ1-5	TRBD1	NA	TGTGCCTGGAGGGACAGGGGGCGTCAGCCCCAGCATTTT	CAWRDRGRQPQHF
TRBV6-5	TRBJ1-2	TRBD1	once	TGTGCCAGCAGCTTAGGGACAGCTAACTATGGCTACACCTTC	CASSLGTANYGYTF
TRBV6-5	TRBJ2-3	NA	NA	TGTGCCAGTGGGGGGGACACCACAGATACGCAGTATTTT	CASGGDTTDTQYF
TRBV19	TRBJ1-2	NA	NA	TGTGCCAGCACAATACGCGGGGGTTATGGCTACACCTTC	CASTIRGGYGYTF
TRBV6-1	TRBJ2-1	TRBD1	NA	TGTGCCAGCAGTGACAATCGACAGGGCTGGGAGCAGTTCTTC	CASSDNRQGWEQFF
TRBV24-1	TRBJ2-5	TRBD2	NA	TGTGCCACCAGTGATCCCAGCAGCGGGGGGACTGAGACCCAGTACTTC	CATSDPSSGGTETQYF
TRBV5-4	TRBJ2-3	TRBD1	NA	TGTGCCAGCAGCGCCCGACAGGGGGCAGATACGCAGTATTTT	CASSARQGADTQYF
TRBV7-9	TRBJ1-1	NA	NA	TGTGCCAGCAGCTTAGTCCCCTCTATGAACACTGAAGCTTTCTTT	CASSLVPSMNTEAFF
TRBV4-1	TRBJ1-2	TRBD1	NA	TGCGCCAGCAGCCAAGTAGGGGACAGGAGCTACACCTTC	CASSQVGDRSYTF
TRBV5-1	TRBJ2-1	NA	few	TGCGCCAGCAGCTTGGGACTAAATGAGCAGTTCTTC	CASSLGLNEQFF
TRBV12-5	TRBJ1-2	NA	NA	TGTGCTAGTGGTTTGGGGACTCCAGGTGGCTACACCTTC	CASGLGTPGGYTF
TRBV4-3	TRBJ2-1	TRBD2	NA	TGCGCCAGCAGCCAAGGAGCGGGGTATGAGCAGTTCTTC	CASSQGAGYEQFF
TRBV7-3	TRBJ2-3	TRBD2	NA	TGTGCCAGCAGCTTTACGGGCGGGGGTAACACAGATACGCAGTATTTT	CASSFTGGGNTDTQYF
TRBV3-1/TRBV3-2	TRBJ1-2	TRBD1	NA	TGTGCCAGCAGCCAAGATGGCGGGGGACAGGGGGTGAATGGCTACACCTTC	CASSQDGGGQGVNGYTF
TRBV3-1/TRBV3-2	TRBJ1-3	NA	NA	TGTGCCAGCAGCCAAGTAAGACTCAGCCGACTTGGAAACACCATATATTTT	CASSQVRLSRLGNTIYF
TRBV9	TRBJ2-7	TRBD2	NA	TGTGCCAGCAGCGTAGGGGTTGGGGAGGGCTACGAGCAGTACTTC	CASSVGVGEGYEQYF
TRBV7-2	TRBJ1-5	NA	once	TGTGCCAGCAGCCCCGGAGGGGTTACCAATCAGCCCCAGCATTTT	CASSPGGVTNQPQHF
TRBV5-1	TRBJ1-4	TRBD1	NA	TGCGCCAGCAGCCCTGAACCACAGGGGTTTAATGAAAAACTGTTTTTT	CASSPEPQGFNEKLFF
TRBV5-1	TRBJ1-1	NA	NA	TGCGCCAGCAGCTTTCCCCAGGGTAACACTGAAGCTTTCTTT	CASSFPQGNTEAFF
TRBV20-1	TRBJ1-2	TRBD1	NA	TGCAGTGCTAGTAGACAGGGAGGCTATGGCTACACCTTC	CSASRQGGYGYTF
TRBV12-5	TRBJ2-7	NA	NA	TGTGCTAGTGTCCCACAGGGAACCTACGGTGAGCAGTACTTC	CASVPQGTYGEQYF
TRBV6-2/TRBV6-3	TRBJ1-1	TRBD1	NA	TGTGCCAGCAGTACCCGGGACAGGGAAGCCGAAGCTTTCTTT	CASSTRDREAEAFF
TRBV28	TRBJ2-5	NA	NA	TGTGCCAGCAGCAACCGGGGGACCCAGTACTTC	CASSNRGTQYF
TRBV18	TRBJ2-5	TRBD2	once	TGTGCCAGCTCACCGGGGGGGAGTACAGAGACCCAGTACTTC	CASSPGGSTETQYF
TRBV7-8	TRBJ1-1	TRBD1	many	TGTGCCAGCAGCTTAGCGGGACAGGGGACCACTGAAGCTTTCTTT	CASSLAGQGTTEAFF
TRBV9	TRBJ2-1	TRBD2	once	TGTGCCAGCAGAGGTAGCGGGGCTCCCAATGAGCAGTTCTTC	CASRGSGAPNEQFF
TRBV5-6	TRBJ1-1	TRBD1	NA	TGTGCCAGCAGCTTGGATCCCCTGGACAGGACTGAAGCTTTCTTT	CASSLDPLDRTEAFF
TRBV9	TRBJ2-1	TRBD2	NA	TGTGCCAGCAGCGTAGTCGGGAGGGGGGATGAGCAGTTCTTC	CASSVVGRGDEQFF
TRBV9	TRBJ2-1	NA	NA	TGTGCCAGCAGCTCCCGGACCGGATCGGGGGATGAGCAGTTCTTC	CASSSRTGSGDEQFF
TRBV4-1	TRBJ1-2	TRBD1	many	TGCGCCAGCAGCCAGGACAGGACAGCTCAAGGCTACACCTTC	CASSQDRTAQGYTF
TRBV30	TRBJ2-3	NA	NA	TGTGCCTGGAGTGTAAAGGGGGTTACAGATACGCAGTATTTT	CAWSVKGVTDTQYF
TRBV27	TRBJ1-5	NA	few	TGTGCCAGCAGTTTAAACGGGAACAATCAGCCCCAGCATTTT	CASSLNGNNQPQHF
TRBV4-2	TRBJ1-2	TRBD1	NA	TGTGCCAGCAGCCCGAAGAAGACAGGGGGGAAATGGGGCTACACCTTC	CASSPKKTGGKWGYTF
TRBV5-1	TRBJ2-7	NA	NA	TGCGCCAGCAGCTTGGGGACAGTGTCGTACGAGCAGTACTTC	CASSLGTVSYEQYF
TRBV11-3	TRBJ2-7	NA	NA	TGTGCCAGCAGCCTCCGGCCGGCGGGCGAGCAGTACTTC	CASSLRPAGEQYF
TRBV19	TRBJ2-1	TRBD1	NA	TGTGCCAGTAGTATAGTCGGACAGGGAAAGAACAATGAGCAGTTCTTC	CASSIVGQGKNNEQFF
TRBV16	TRBJ1-2	TRBD1	NA	TGTGCCAGCAGCCATCAGGGACAGGGGGACTATGGCTACACCTTC	CASSHQGQGDYGYTF
TRBV18	TRBJ1-1	TRBD1	NA	TGTGCCAGCTCACCGCTGTCAGGGGGACACACTGAAGCTTTCTTT	CASSPLSGGHTEAFF
TRBV21-1	TRBJ2-3	NA	NA	TGTGCCAGCAGCAAAGCGGCGGAGGGGGCGAAGGATACGCAGTATTTT	CASSKAAEGAKDTQYF
TRBV2	TRBJ1-2	NA	NA	TGTGCCAGCAGTCCAAATTCCGGGACAAATAAAATGCTCTATGGCTACACCTTC	CASSPNSGTNKMLYGYTF
TRBV6-5	TRBJ1-2	NA	NA	TGTGCCAGCAGTTACAGTTGGGATTCGGCGGGTGGCTACACCTTC	CASSYSWDSAGGYTF
TRBV3-1/TRBV3-2	TRBJ2-5	TRBD2	NA	TGTGCCAGCAGCCCCGGACTAGCGGGGGCGGTAAAAGAGACCCAGTACTTC	CASSPGLAGAVKETQYF
TRBV6-8	TRBJ1-5	TRBD1	few	TGTGCCAGCAGTACCGGGACAGGGGGCAATCAGCCCCAGCATTTT	CASSTGTGGNQPQHF
TRBV29-1	TRBJ2-3	TRBD2	once	TGCAGCGTTGTTTCCGGGCTAGCGGGCTTTCAGAGAGTGAATACGCAGTATTTT	CSVVSGLAGFQRVNTQYF
TRBV19	TRBJ1-2	NA	NA	TGTGCCCTGGGGGGGTCCTATGGCTACACCTTC	CALGGSYGYTF
TRBV10-3	TRBJ2-5	NA	few	TGTGCCATCAAAGGGGGAGAGACCCAGTACTTC	CAIKGGETQYF
TRBV30	TRBJ2-2	TRBD1	NA	TGTGCCTGGAGGACAACAGGGGGGAACACCGGGGAGCTGTTTTTT	CAWRTTGGNTGELFF
TRBV7-2	TRBJ2-5	TRBD1	NA	TGTGCCAGCAGCCTTGGACAGGGGAGGACCCAGTACTTC	CASSLGQGRTQYF
TRBV4-2	TRBJ2-7	TRBD2	NA	TGTGCCAGCAGCCAGGTGGGGGGGTCCTACGAGCAGTACTTC	CASSQVGGSYEQYF
TRBV5-5	TRBJ1-4	NA	NA	TGTGCCAGCAGCTTGGTACCAGGGGATGGTGAAAAACTGTTTTTT	CASSLVPGDGEKLFF
TRBV7-2	TRBJ1-5	NA	NA	TGTGCCAGCAGCTTAGGCCCCGGAGGGCAGCCCCAGCATTTT	CASSLGPGGQPQHF
TRBV4-1	TRBJ1-2	TRBD1	once	TGCGCCAGCAGCCTAAACGCCGGGACAGCCTATGGCTACACCTTC	CASSLNAGTAYGYTF
TRBV20-1	TRBJ1-5	NA	NA	TGCAGTGCTAGTCCCGGACTGCTCAATCAGCCCCAGCATTTT	CSASPGLLNQPQHF
TRBV7-8	TRBJ2-2	NA	NA	TGTGCCAGCAGCTTAGTTGGACAGCACACCGGGGAGCTGTTTTTT	CASSLVGQHTGELFF
TRBV5-1	TRBJ1-2	TRBD1	NA	TGCGCCAGCACCCGAACAGGGGGCGCCTATGGCTACACCTTC	CASTRTGGAYGYTF